These 4 T cell receptor beta chains share one sample of origin, sequenced in a study of blood T cell repertoires in COVID-19. The assay was immunoSEQ multiplex PCR, and TCRdb's table has in-frame clones only and misses some. The sample shows about 38,000 clones, roughly 87% of them seen only once. Source material: peripheral blood. Every receptor here comes from a human donor in a cohort sampled during active COVID-19.

There are a few counts of this clone. The chain is built from TRBV15 and TRBJ2-7; 8 bases agree with TRBD1. V dropped 4 bases and J dropped 4; count of bases not matched to a gene: 9. Per the germline V gene, CDR1 is LNHNV and CDR2 is YYDKDF (reference sequence). The CDR3 loop spans 15 amino acids. CDR3 loop: CATSTRQGSRYEQYF. The CDR3 nucleotides are TGTGCCACCAGCACCCGACAGGGGTCAAGGTACGAGCAGTACTTC.

The chain has TRBV30 and TRBJ1-1; 9 bases fit TRBD1. This CDR3 comprises 13 residues. Germline CDR1 GTSNPN, CDR2 SVGIG (reference sequence). The J segment lost 7 bases and the V segment lost 3 bases, leaving 6 bases of the junction unmatched. CDR3: CAWRKQGAVEAFF. CDR3 nucleotide sequence: TGTGCCTGGAGAAAACAGGGGGCGGTTGAAGCTTTCTTT.

J is TRBJ1-2 and V is TRBV27; D unresolved. The CDR3 has 15 residues. Trimming shortened V by 0 bases and J by 2 bases, and 10 bases separated the two germline ends. The germline V gene has CDR1 MNHEY and CDR2 SMNVEV (reference sequence). This chain's CDR3 is CASSLSRATNYGYTF. CDR3 nucleotide sequence: TGTGCCAGCAGTTTATCGAGGGCTACAAACTATGGCTACACCTTC.

The chain joins TRBV5-1 to TRBJ2-7; no definite D call. There are 13 residues in the CDR3. With 0 bases removed from V and 2 bases from J, the gap between germline ends came to 6 bases. Germline CDR1 and CDR2: SGHRS and YFSETQ. CDR3 sequence: CASSLELTYEQYF. CDR3 in DNA: TGCGCCAGCAGCTTGGAACTCACCTACGAGCAGTACTTC.